This T cell receptor beta chain was recorded in a study of Graves' ophthalmopathy and Graves' hyperthyroidism. Turning to the study itself: Upon initial diagnosis and before any treatment, peripheral blood was collected. Whole-study findings and limits: A classifier, a 13-signature model, separated ophthalmopathy from stable hyperthyroidism with roughly 90% sensitivity and approximately 81% specificity.

RNA transcripts served as template for amplifying TCR beta CDR3 sequences. First-round RT-PCR employed HTBI primers, with a second-round multiplex PCR after it. TCRdb re-analysed the multiplex PCR reads in MiXCR, keeping a single row per CDR3 protein. The sample consists of about 400,000 distinct CDR3 sequences, less than 20% of them appearing once. The study excluded patients with other autoimmune diseases, uncontrolled infections, pregnancy or lactation. As diagnostic evidence, clinical symptoms, serum thyroxine, TRAb, thyroid ultrasound and orbital computed tomography were relied upon. This CDR3 is built from 11 residues. The germline CDR1 and CDR2 sequences are DFQATT and SNEGSKA (reference sequence). V was shortened by 6 bases and J by 11 bases, with 16 bases between the two germline ends. The table lists this clonotype with a count of one. The antigen is not known. This could be a read error, since a much larger clone is one nucleotide away.

V gene TRBV20-1 combines with J gene TRBJ1-1; D gene ambiguous. This TCR was sampled from a woman aged 18 to 35 with stable Graves' hyperthyroidism. Sequenced input: peripheral blood. The CDR3 DNA is TGCAGTGCGAGTTGCCCCCCCCTTGCTTTCTTT. Its translation is CSASCPPLAFF.